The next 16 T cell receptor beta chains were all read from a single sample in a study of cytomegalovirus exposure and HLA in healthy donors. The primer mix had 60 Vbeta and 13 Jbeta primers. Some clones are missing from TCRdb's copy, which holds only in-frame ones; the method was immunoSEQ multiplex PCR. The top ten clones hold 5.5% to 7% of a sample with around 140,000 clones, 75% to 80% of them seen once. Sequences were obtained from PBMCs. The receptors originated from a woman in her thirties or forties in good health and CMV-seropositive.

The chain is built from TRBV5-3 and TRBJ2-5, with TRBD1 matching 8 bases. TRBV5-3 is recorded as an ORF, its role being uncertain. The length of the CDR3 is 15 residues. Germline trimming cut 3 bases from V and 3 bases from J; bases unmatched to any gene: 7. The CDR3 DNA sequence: TGTGCCAGAAGCTCGACATTGACAGGGGAAGAGACCCAGTACTTC. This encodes CARSSTLTGEETQYF.

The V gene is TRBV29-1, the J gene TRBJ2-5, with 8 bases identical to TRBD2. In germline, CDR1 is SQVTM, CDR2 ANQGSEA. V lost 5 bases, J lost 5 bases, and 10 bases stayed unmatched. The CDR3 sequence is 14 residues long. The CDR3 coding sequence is TGCAGCGTTCTTGGCACTAGCGGTCGGGAGACCCAGTACTTC. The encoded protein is CSVLGTSGRETQYF.

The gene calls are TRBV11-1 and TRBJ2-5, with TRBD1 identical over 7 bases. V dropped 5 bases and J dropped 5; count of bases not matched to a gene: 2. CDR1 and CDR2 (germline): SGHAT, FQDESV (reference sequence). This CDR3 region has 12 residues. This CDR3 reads CASSTGVETQYF. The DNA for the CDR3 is TGTGCCAGCAGCACAGGGGTGGAGACCCAGTACTTC.

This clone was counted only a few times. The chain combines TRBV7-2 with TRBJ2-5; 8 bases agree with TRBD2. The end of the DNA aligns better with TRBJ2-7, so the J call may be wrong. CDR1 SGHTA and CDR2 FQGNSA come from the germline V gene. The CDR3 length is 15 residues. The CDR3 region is CASSLQSGSPYEQYF. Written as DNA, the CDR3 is TGTGCCAGCAGCTTACAAAGCGGGAGTCCCTACGAGCAGTACTTC.

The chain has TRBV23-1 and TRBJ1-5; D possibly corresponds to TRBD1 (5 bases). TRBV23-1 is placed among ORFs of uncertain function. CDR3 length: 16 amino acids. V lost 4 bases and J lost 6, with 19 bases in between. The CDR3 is CASSPRKGRRGQPQHF. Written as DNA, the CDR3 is TGCGCCAGCAGTCCAAGGAAGGGGCGAAGGGGTCAGCCCCAGCATTTT.

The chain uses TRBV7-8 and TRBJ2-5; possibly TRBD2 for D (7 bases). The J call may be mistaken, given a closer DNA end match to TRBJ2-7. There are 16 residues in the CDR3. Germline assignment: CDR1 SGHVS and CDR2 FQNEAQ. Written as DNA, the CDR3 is TGTGCCAGCAGCTCTCTTCGGGGGGACAAGGCGTCCGAGCAGTACTTC. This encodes CASSSLRGDKASEQYF.

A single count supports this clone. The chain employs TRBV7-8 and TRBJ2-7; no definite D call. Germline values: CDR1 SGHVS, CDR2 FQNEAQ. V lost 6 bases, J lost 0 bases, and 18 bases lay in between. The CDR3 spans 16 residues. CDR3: CASRPRYPGDSYEQYF. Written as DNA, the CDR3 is TGTGCCAGCAGGCCACGCTACCCAGGTGACTCCTACGAGCAGTACTTC.

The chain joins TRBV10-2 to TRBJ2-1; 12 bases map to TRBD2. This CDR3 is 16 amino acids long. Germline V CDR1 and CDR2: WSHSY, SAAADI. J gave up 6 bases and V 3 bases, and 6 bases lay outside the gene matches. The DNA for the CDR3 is TGCGCCAGCAGTGACGCACTAGCGGGAGGAAGCAATGAGCAGTTCTTC. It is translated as CASSDALAGGSNEQFF.

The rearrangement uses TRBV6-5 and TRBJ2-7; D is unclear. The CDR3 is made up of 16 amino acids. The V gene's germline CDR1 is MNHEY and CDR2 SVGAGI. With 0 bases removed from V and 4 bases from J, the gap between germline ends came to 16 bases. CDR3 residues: CASSYSAGRIKYEQYF. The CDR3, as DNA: TGTGCCAGCAGTTACTCTGCTGGCAGAATCAAGTACGAGCAGTACTTC.

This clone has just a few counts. The CDR3 bases are TGTGCCAGCAGTTTATGGAGGGGGGAGCAGTACTTC. Amino acids: CASSLWRGEQYF. The chain couples TRBV28 to TRBJ2-7, with D perhaps TRBD1 (6 bases). This CDR3 is 12 amino acids long. Per the germline V gene, CDR1 is MDHEN and CDR2 is SYDVKM. Deletions cut 0 bases from V and 7 bases from J, with 7 bases between. The whole variable domain, filled in from reference TRBV28 and TRBJ2-7, reads DVKVTQSSRYLVKRTGEKVFLECVQDMDHENMFWYRQDPGLGLRLIYFSYDVKMKEKGDIPEGYSVSREKKERFSLILESASTNQTSMYLCASSLWRGEQYFGPGTRLTVT.

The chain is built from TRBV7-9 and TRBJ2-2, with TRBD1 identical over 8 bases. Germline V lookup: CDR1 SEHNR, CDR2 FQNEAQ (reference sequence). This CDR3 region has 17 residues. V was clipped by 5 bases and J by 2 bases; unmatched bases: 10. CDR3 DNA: TGTGCCAGCAGCATTGGACAGGGCCACACCAACACCGGGGAGCTGTTTTTT. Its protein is CASSIGQGHTNTGELFF. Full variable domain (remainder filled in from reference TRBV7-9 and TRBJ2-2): DTGVSQNPRHKITKRGQNVTFRCDPISEHNRLYWYRQTLGQGPEFLTYFQNEAQLEKSRLLSDRFSAERPKGSFSTLEIQRTEQGDSAMYLCASSIGQGHTNTGELFFGEGSRLTVL.

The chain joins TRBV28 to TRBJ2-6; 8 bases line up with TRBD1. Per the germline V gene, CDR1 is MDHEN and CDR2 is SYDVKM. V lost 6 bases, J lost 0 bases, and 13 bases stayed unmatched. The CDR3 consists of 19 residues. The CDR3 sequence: CASSRLQGVPSSGANVLTF. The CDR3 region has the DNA TGTGCCAGCAGCCGGCTACAGGGGGTTCCCTCCTCTGGGGCCAACGTCCTGACTTTC. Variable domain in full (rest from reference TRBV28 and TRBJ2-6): DVKVTQSSRYLVKRTGEKVFLECVQDMDHENMFWYRQDPGLGLRLIYFSYDVKMKEKGDIPEGYSVSREKKERFSLILESASTNQTSMYLCASSRLQGVPSSGANVLTFGAGSRLTVL.

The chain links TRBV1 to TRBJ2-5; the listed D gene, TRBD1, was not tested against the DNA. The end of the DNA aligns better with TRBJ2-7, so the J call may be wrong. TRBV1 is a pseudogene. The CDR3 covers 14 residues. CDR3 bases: TGCACCAGCTTCCGGGACACTCTTTCCTACGAGCAGTACTTC. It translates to CTSFRDTLSYEQYF.

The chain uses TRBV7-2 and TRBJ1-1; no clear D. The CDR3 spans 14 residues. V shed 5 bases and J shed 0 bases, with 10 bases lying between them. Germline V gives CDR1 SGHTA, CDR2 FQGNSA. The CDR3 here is CASSLPYLNTEAFF. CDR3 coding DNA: TGTGCCAGCAGCCTCCCCTATCTGAACACTGAAGCTTTCTTT.

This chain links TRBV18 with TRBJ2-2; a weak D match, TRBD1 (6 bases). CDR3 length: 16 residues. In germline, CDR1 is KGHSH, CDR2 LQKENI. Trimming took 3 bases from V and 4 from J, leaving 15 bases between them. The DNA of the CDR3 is TGTGCCAGCTCACCTACCCAGGGGCGCGCCACCGGGGAGCTGTTTTTT. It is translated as CASSPTQGRATGELFF.

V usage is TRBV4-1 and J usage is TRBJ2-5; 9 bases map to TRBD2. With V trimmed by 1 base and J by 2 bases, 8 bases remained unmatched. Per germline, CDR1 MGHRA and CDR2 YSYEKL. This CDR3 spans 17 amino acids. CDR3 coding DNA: TGCGCCAGCAGCCAAGGGAGGCGGGCGGGAGGGCAAGAGACCCAGTACTTC. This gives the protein CASSQGRRAGGQETQYF.